Below, 19 T cell receptor beta chains from the same sample are listed, as sequenced in a study of T cell changes during pregnancy in multiple sclerosis. Profiling relied on immunoSEQ multiplex PCR, and the TCRdb table lists in-frame clones only, not all of them. Altogether some 80,000 clones are present, 92% being singletons, with the ten largest covering about 1.5%. The sample was peripheral blood, taken before pregnancy. These receptors were collected from a female donor with multiple sclerosis, enrolled in a pregnancy study.

V and J are TRBV11-2 and TRBJ2-7; 11 bases are a match to TRBD2. Germline loops: CDR1 SGHAT, CDR2 FQNNGV. Germline trimming cut 7 bases from V and 7 bases from J; bases unmatched to any gene: 24. The CDR3 covers 19 residues. DNA for the CDR3: TGTGCCAGCAACATACGAGGTCGGACTAGCGGGTGGGGGGGTCGGGAGCAGTACTTC. Protein: CASNIRGRTSGWGGREQYF.

The rearrangement joins TRBV6-5 to TRBJ2-3, with unresolved D. This CDR3 has 11 amino acids. Germline lookup yields CDR1 MNHEY and CDR2 SVGAGI. V was pared by 2 bases and J by 5 bases, with 2 bases between. This CDR3 is CASSYQDTQYF. CDR3 bases: TGTGCCAGCAGTTACCAAGATACGCAGTATTTT.

The V and J genes are TRBV18 and TRBJ1-1; possibly TRBD1 for D (6 bases). Trimming left V 3 bases short and J 8 bases short, with 16 bases between. The CDR3 spans 14 residues. Germline CDR1 KGHSH, CDR2 LQKENI. The CDR3 loop is CASSPRGVRGEAFF. In nucleotides, the CDR3 is TGTGCCAGCTCACCCCGGGGCGTGAGGGGGGAAGCTTTCTTT.

This chain uses TRBV7-9 with TRBJ2-5; 12 bases map to TRBD2. Germline CDR1 and CDR2: SEHNR and FQNEAQ (reference sequence). J lost 7 bases, V lost 5 bases, and 11 bases had no gene match. There are 16 residues in the CDR3. The CDR3 region has the DNA TGTGCCAGCAGCCGACTGACTAGCGGGGGAGTGCGGACCCAGTACTTC. It is translated as CASSRLTSGGVRTQYF.

This clone was picked up one time. CDR3 in amino acids: CASSPPADRGAFF. The CDR3 DNA follows: TGTGCCAGCTCACCACCGGCGGACAGGGGAGCTTTCTTT. The chain employs TRBV18 and TRBJ1-1, with 9 bases aligning to TRBD1. After removal of 0 bases from V and 10 bases from J, the junction contained 3 bases not matched to a gene. CDR3 length equals 13 residues. Germline CDR1 reads KGHSH; CDR2 reads LQKENI.

This chain joins TRBV4-2 and TRBJ2-7; D unresolved. The germline gives CDR1 LGHNA, CDR2 YNFKEQ. CDR3 length equals 13 residues. V was clipped by 1 base and J by 3 bases, with 7 bases between them. CDR3 sequence (DNA): TGTGCCAGCAGCCAAGTTGGCAACTACGAGCAGTACTTC. It specifies CASSQVGNYEQYF.

The V gene is TRBV4-1, the J gene TRBJ1-4; 11 nucleotides agree with TRBD1. V lost 4 bases and J lost 6; bases outside the gene matches: 4. The CDR3 loop spans 15 amino acids. In germline, CDR1 is MGHRA, CDR2 YSYEKL. The CDR3: CASSRPDRGHEKLFF. In DNA, the CDR3 is TGCGCCAGCAGCCGCCCGGACAGGGGGCATGAAAAACTGTTTTTT.

For the CDR3, the DNA is TGTGCCAGCAGCTCGGGACTAGCTGTCTACGAGCAGTACTTC. It yields the protein CASSSGLAVYEQYF. V is TRBV5-4 and J is TRBJ2-7; 9 nucleotides agree with TRBD2. Germline CDR1 SGHNT, CDR2 YYREEE (reference sequence). The CDR3 has 14 amino acids. Trimming removed 3 bases from V and 3 bases from J; junction bases left unmatched: 4.

This chain links TRBV5-3 with TRBJ2-7; TRBD2 is a possible D gene (5 bases). Being an ORF, TRBV5-3 has a function that is uncertain. The length of the CDR3 is 16 residues. Trimming cost V 1 base and J 2 bases, with 16 bases left between them. This CDR3 reads CARSLSPASRPYEQYF. As DNA, the CDR3 is TGTGCCAGAAGCTTGTCTCCGGCTAGCCGCCCCTACGAGCAGTACTTC.

V gene TRBV6-5 combines with J gene TRBJ2-7; no definite D call. Trimming stripped 4 bases from V and 2 bases from J, with 9 bases between. CDR3 length: 13 amino acids. Germline V gene data show CDR1 as MNHEY and CDR2 as SVGAGI. In DNA form, the CDR3 reads TGTGCCAGCAGTTTAGACGGAGCCTACGAGCAGTACTTC. This encodes CASSLDGAYEQYF.

The rearrangement joins TRBV7-9 to TRBJ2-1; TRBD1 might be the D (5 bases). V gave up 7 bases and J gave up 15 bases, with 22 bases separating them. CDR3 size: 13 residues. The V gene's germline CDR1 is SEHNR and CDR2 FQNEAQ (reference sequence). CDR3 DNA: TGTGCCAGCACCCTGCTCGGATTGGGGCGTTGGTTCTTC. Protein sequence: CASTLLGLGRWFF.

The V and J genes are TRBV5-4 and TRBJ2-5; 12 positions agree with TRBD1. The CDR3 runs 17 residues. J gave up 5 bases and V 6 bases, and 14 bases lay outside the gene matches. Germline V CDR1 and CDR2: SGHNT, YYREEE (reference sequence). The CDR3 region is CASTRAGGTGGLETQYF. The CDR3 region has the DNA TGTGCCAGCACCCGAGCGGGGGGGACAGGGGGCCTTGAGACCCAGTACTTC.

V and J are TRBV5-1 and TRBJ2-3, with D perhaps matching TRBD2 (5 bases). CDR1 is SGHRS and CDR2 is YFSETQ in the germline V gene. There are 16 residues in the CDR3. Trimming took 3 bases from V and 0 from J, leaving 14 bases between them. The CDR3 DNA sequence: TGCGCCAGCAGCTATGAGGGCAGGACCAGCACAGATACGCAGTATTTT. Translation gives CASSYEGRTSTDTQYF.

The chain links TRBV18 to TRBJ1-5, with D unresolved. The length of the CDR3 is 13 residues. Trimming left V 1 base short and J 8 bases short, with 9 bases between. Germline-derived CDR1 and CDR2 are KGHSH and LQKENI. The CDR3 reads CASSPLPGEPQHF. DNA of the CDR3: TGTGCCAGCTCACCACTTCCGGGTGAGCCCCAGCATTTT.

This rearrangement joins TRBV6-5 to TRBJ2-1; TRBD2 matches at 11 bases. Unmatched junction bases numbered 2, after V lost 2 bases and J lost 5 bases. The CDR3 spans 15 residues. Germline CDR1 and CDR2: MNHEY and SVGAGI. The CDR3 here is CASSYTSGGHNEQFF. CDR3 in DNA: TGTGCCAGCAGTTACACTAGCGGGGGTCACAATGAGCAGTTCTTC.

This chain uses TRBV2 with TRBJ2-7; TRBD2 might be the D (6 bases). Germline V gene sequence: CDR1 SNHLY, CDR2 FYNNEI. Trimming took off 6 bases at V and 2 bases at J, with 20 bases between the two ends. The CDR3 length is 16 residues. The CDR3 loop reads CASRPSGTPGTYEQYF. CDR3 nucleotides: TGTGCCAGCAGGCCCTCCGGGACTCCGGGGACCTACGAGCAGTACTTC.

The CDR3 sequence: CASTGTTYHPNTEAFF. The CDR3 nucleotides are TGTGCCAGCACCGGGACAACGTACCACCCGAACACTGAAGCTTTCTTT. The V call is TRBV5-5, the J call TRBJ1-1, with D perhaps matching TRBD1 (6 bases). The V end was cut by 6 bases, the J end by 1 base, with 19 bases between. The CDR3 runs 16 residues. Germline CDR1 and CDR2: SGHKS and YYEKEE (reference sequence).

This chain connects TRBV10-3 to TRBJ2-1, with 8 bases aligning to TRBD2. Looked up from germline, CDR1 is ENHRY and CDR2 is SYGVKD. The length of the CDR3 is 14 residues. V lost 4 bases to trimming and J lost 7 bases; unmatched junction nucleotides: 6. CDR3 loop: CAISAGGLWNEQFF. The CDR3 DNA reads as TGTGCCATCAGTGCGGGGGGGCTTTGGAATGAGCAGTTCTTC.

V gene TRBV13 combines with J gene TRBJ2-5, with 9 bases lining up with TRBD2. The trim removed 3 bases at V and 4 bases at J, leaving 6 bases unmatched. The CDR3 extends over 15 amino acids. Germline CDR1 is PRHDT and CDR2 is FYEKMQ (reference sequence). The CDR3 reads CASSLKRGARETQYF. In nucleotides, the CDR3 is TGTGCCAGCAGCTTGAAGCGGGGGGCGCGAGAGACCCAGTACTTC. Variable domain in full (rest from reference TRBV13 and TRBJ2-5): AAGVIQSPRHLIKEKRETATLKCYPIPRHDTVYWYQQGPGQDPQFLISFYEKMQSDKGSIPDRFSAQQFSDYHSELNMSSLELGDSALYFCASSLKRGARETQYFGPGTRLLVL.